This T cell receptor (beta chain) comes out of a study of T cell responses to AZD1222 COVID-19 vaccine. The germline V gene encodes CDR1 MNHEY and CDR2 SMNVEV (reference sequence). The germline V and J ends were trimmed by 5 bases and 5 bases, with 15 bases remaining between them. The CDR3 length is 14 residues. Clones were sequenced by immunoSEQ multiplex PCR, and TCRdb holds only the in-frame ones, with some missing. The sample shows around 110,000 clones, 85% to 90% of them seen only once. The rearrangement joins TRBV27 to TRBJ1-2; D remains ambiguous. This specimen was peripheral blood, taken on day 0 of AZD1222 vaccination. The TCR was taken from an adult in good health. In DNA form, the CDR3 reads TGTGCCAGCAGTATCAGAGGGAATATTTATGGCTACACCTTC. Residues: CASSIRGNIYGYTF.